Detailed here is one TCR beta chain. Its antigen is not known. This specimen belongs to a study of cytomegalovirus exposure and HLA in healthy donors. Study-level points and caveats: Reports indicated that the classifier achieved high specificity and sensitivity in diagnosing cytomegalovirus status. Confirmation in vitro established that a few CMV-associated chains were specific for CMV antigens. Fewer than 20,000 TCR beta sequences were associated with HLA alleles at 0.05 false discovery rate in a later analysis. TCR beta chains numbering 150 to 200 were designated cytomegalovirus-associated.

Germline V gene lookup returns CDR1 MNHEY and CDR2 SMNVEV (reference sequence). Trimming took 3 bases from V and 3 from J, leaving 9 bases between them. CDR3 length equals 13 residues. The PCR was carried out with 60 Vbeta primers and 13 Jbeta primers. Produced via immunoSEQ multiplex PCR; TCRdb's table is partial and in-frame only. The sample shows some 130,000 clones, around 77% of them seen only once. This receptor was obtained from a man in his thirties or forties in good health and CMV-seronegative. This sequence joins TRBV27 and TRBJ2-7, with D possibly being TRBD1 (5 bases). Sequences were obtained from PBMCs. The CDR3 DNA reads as TGTGCCAGCAGTTTGCAGGGATTCTACGAGCAGTACTTC. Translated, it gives CASSLQGFYEQYF.